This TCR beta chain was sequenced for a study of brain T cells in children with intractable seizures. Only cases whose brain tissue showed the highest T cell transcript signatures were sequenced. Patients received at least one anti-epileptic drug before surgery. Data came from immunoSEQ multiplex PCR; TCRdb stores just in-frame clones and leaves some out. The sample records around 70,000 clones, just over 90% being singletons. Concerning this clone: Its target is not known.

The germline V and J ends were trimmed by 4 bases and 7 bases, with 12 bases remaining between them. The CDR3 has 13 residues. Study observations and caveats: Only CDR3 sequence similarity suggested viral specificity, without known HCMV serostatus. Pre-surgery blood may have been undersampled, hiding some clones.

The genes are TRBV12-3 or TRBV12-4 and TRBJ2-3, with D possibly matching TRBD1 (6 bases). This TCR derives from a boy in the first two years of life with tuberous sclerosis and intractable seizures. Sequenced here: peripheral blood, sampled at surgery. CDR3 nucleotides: TGTGCCAGCAGTTATGGACAGATTAATACGCAGTATTTT. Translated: CASSYGQINTQYF.